This T cell receptor (beta chain) was sequenced in a study of CD8 T cells in ankylosing spondylitis. The CDR3 has 14 residues. Germline V gives CDR1 SGDLS, CDR2 YYNGEE. Trimming cost V 7 bases and J 8 bases, with 16 bases left between them. Study-wide findings and caveats: A subset of motif variants has previously been described in the synovial fluid and blood of reactive arthritis. Among TCR beta sequences, a motif of eight highly homologous variants appeared characteristic of ankylosing spondylitis blood.

Regarding this clonotype: Its antigen is not identified.

Generation of TCR beta libraries employed quantitative 5'-RACE incorporating molecular barcodes. TCRdb re-called the 5' RACE reads with MiXCR, one entry per CDR3 protein. The data hold 700,000 to 850,000 distinct CDR3 sequences, with over 9.5% observed a single time. This TCR was recovered from a male donor with ankylosing spondylitis. The sample taken for sequencing was blood, either unsorted or a sorted T cell fraction (not recorded which). J is TRBJ1-6 and V is TRBV9; D might be TRBD1 (6 bases). In DNA form, the CDR3 reads TGTGCCAGCGGGCCGGGACAACGACATTCACCCCTCCACTTT. Amino acid sequence: CASGPGQRHSPLHF.